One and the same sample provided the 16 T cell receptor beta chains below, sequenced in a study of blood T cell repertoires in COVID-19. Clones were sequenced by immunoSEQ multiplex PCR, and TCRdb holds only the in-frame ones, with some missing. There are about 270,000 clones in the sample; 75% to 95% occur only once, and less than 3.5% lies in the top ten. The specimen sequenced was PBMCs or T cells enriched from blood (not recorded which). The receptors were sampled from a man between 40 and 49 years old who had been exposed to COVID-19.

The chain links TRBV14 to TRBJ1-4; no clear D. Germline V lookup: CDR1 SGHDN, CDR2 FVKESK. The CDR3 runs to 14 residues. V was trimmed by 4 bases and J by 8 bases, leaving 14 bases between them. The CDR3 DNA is TGTGCCAGCAGCCCGCAAGTGCCAGGCGAAAAACTGTTTTTT. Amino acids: CASSPQVPGEKLFF.

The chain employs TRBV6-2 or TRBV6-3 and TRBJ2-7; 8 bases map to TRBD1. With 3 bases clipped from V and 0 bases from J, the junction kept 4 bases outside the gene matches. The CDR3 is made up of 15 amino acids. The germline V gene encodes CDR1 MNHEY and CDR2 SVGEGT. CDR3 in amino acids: CASSYFDRGSYEQYF. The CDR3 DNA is TGTGCCAGCAGTTATTTCGACAGGGGCTCCTACGAGCAGTACTTC.

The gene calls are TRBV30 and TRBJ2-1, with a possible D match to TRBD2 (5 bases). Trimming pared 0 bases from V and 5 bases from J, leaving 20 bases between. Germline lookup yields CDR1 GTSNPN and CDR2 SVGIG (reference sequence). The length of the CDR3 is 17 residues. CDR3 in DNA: TGTGCCTGGAGTGTACGCGGAGGCTCCTCCCAAAACAATGAGCAGTTCTTC. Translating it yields CAWSVRGGSSQNNEQFF.

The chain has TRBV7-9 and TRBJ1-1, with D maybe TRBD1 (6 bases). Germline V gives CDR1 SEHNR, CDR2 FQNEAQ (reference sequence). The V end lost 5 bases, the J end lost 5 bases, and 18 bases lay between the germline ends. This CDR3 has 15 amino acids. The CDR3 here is CASSVLGRGLTEAFF. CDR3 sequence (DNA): TGTGCCAGCAGCGTTCTGGGCAGGGGTTTGACTGAAGCTTTCTTT.

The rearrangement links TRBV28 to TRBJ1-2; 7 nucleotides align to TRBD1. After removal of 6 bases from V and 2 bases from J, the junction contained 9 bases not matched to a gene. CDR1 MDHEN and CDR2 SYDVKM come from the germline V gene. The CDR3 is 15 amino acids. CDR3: CASRDPVRGNYGYTF. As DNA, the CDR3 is TGTGCCAGCAGAGATCCCGTCAGGGGGAACTATGGCTACACCTTC.

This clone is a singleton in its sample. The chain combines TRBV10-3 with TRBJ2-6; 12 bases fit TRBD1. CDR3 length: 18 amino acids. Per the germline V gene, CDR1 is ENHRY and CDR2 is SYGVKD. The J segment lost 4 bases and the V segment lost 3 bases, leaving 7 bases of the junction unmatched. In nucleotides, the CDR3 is TGTGCCATCAGTGACCGGGACAGGGGGCGGTTGGGGGCCAACGTCCTGACTTTC. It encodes CAISDRDRGRLGANVLTF.

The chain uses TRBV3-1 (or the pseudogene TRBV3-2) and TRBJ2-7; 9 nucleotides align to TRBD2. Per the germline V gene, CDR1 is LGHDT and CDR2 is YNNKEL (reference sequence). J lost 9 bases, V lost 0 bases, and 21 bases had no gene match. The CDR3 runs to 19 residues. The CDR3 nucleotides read TGTGCCAGCAGCCAAGATGTCGCGGGAGGGCCAAGGTCGGGTGGCGGGCAGTACTTC. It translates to CASSQDVAGGPRSGGGQYF.

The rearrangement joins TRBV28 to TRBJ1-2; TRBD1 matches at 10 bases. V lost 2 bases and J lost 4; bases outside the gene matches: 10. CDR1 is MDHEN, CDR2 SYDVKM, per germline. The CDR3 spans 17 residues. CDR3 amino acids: CASSLETGGERAYGYTF. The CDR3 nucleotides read TGTGCCAGCAGTTTAGAGACAGGGGGCGAGCGGGCCTATGGCTACACCTTC.

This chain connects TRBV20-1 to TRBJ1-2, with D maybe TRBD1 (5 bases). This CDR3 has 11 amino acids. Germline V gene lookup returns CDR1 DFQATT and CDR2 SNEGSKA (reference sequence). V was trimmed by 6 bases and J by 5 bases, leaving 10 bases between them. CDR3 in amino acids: CSAGELYGYTF. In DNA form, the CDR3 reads TGCAGTGCAGGGGAATTATATGGCTACACCTTC.

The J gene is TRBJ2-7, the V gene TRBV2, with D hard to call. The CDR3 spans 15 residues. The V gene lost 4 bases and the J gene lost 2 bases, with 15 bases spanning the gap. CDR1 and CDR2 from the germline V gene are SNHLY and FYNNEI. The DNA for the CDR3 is TGTGCCAGCAGTGGGCACCTAGGAACCGCCTACGAGCAGTACTTC. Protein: CASSGHLGTAYEQYF.

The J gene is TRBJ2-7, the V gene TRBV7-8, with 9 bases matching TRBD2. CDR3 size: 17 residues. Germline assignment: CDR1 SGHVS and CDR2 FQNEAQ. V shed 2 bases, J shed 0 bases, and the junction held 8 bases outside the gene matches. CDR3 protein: CASSLRFEAGGSYEQYF. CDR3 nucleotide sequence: TGTGCCAGCAGCTTAAGATTTGAAGCGGGAGGCTCCTACGAGCAGTACTTC.

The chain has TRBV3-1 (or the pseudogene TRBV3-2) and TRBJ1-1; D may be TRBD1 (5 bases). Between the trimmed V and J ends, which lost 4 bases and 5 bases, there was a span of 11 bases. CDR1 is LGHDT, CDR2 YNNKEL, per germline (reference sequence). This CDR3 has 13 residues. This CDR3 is CASSPISGTEAFF. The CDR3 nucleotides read TGTGCCAGCAGCCCTATTTCAGGGACTGAAGCTTTCTTT.

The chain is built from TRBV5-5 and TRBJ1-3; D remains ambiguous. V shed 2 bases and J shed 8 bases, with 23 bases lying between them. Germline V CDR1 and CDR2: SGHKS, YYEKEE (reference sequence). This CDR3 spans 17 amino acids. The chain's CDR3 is CASSFILPGINGDTIYF. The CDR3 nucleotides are TGTGCCAGCAGCTTCATCTTGCCCGGGATCAACGGCGACACCATATATTTT.

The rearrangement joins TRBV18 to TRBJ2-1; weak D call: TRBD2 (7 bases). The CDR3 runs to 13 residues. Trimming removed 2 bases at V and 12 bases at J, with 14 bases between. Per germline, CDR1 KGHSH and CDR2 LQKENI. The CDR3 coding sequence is TGTGCCAGCTCACCAAGGGGGGGCGAAGGGCAGTTCTTC. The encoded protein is CASSPRGGEGQFF.

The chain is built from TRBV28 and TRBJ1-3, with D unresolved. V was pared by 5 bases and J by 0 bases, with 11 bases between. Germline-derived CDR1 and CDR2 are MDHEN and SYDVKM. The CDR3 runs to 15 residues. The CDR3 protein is CASSTLSDSGNTIYF. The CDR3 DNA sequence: TGTGCCAGCAGTACTCTGTCCGACTCTGGAAACACCATATATTTT.

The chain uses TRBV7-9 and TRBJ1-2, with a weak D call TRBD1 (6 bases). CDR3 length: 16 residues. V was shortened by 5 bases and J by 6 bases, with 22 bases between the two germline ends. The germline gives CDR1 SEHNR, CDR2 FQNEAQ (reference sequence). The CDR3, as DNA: TGTGCCAGCAGCCTAATAGACAGGACGGCGGTGGATGGCTACACCTTC. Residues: CASSLIDRTAVDGYTF.